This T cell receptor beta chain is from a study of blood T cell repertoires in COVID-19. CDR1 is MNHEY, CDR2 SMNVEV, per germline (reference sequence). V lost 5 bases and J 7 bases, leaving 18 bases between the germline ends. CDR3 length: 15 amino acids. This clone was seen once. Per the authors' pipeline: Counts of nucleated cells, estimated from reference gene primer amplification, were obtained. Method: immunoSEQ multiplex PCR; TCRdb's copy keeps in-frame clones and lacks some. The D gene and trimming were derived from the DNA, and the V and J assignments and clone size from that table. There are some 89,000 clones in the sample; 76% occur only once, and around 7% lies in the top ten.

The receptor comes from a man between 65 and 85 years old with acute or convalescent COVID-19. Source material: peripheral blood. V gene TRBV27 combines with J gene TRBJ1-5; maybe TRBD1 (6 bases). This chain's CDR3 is CASSPSGGASQPQHF. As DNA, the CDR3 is TGTGCCAGCAGTCCATCCGGGGGGGCTAGCCAGCCCCAGCATTTT.